The clone carrying this T cell receptor beta chain was recorded only once. The antigen is not known. The source of the sample is a study of cytomegalovirus exposure and HLA in healthy donors. PCR amplification relied on 60 Vbeta primers (plus 13 Jbeta primers). Clones were sequenced by immunoSEQ multiplex PCR, and TCRdb holds only the in-frame ones, with some missing. The table lists some 97,000 clones, around 80% of them singletons, with 1.2% in the top ten. This CDR3 region has 16 residues. Notes on the study in general: Cytomegalovirus association was assigned to over 150 TCR beta chains. Most observed TCR sequences were rare, whereas some public TCRs were detected in many donors.

Donors were ostensibly healthy at sampling, although undocumented immune exposures were probable. This chain connects TRBV21-1 to TRBJ2-7; TRBD2 reflects the table's D call only, with no check against the DNA. TRBV21-1 is marked as a pseudogene. The sequencing input was PBMCs. This clonotype was sampled from a woman aged 18-30 years in good health and CMV-seronegative. CDR3 in amino acids: CASSKGTSGSVHEQYF. CDR3 nucleotides: TGTGCCAGCAGCAAAGGAACTAGCGGGAGTGTCCACGAGCAGTACTTC.